A selection of T cell receptor beta chains follows, all from one sample in a study of blood T cell repertoires in COVID-19. Using immunoSEQ multiplex PCR, the repertoire was profiled, and TCRdb retains in-frame clones only, with some absent. The sample shows about 140,000 clones, about 90% of them seen only once. Sequencing was performed on peripheral blood. All receptors come from a woman of 80 years or more with acute or convalescent COVID-19. Both conserved end residues are part of each CDR3. D genes are given only for firm matches. Expanded clones get a size class; other rows say once, few or many, or leave the size out.

TGTGCCTGGTCCAGGGAGGGAATCTCACCCCTCCACTTT CAWSREGISPLHF TRBV30 NA TRBJ1-6 few
TGTGCCAGCAGCACAGGGGACCGTTACACTGAAGCTTTCTTT CASSTGDRYTEAFF TRBV6-6 TRBD1 TRBJ1-1 NA
TGTGCCAGCAGCCGGGACAGAGCCTCCTACGAGCAGTACTTC CASSRDRASYEQYF TRBV5-4 TRBD1 TRBJ2-7 NA
TGTGCCAGCAGACTAGCGGGGGAGGTTGGTGAGCAGTTCTTC CASRLAGEVGEQFF TRBV9 TRBD2 TRBJ2-1 NA
TGTGCCAGCAGCCCGGGGCGGGACTATAATTCACCCCTCCACTTT CASSPGRDYNSPLHF TRBV6-5 NA TRBJ1-6 NA
TGTGCCAGCAGTGAATGGGGGACAGGGTCCTACGAGCAGTACTTC CASSEWGTGSYEQYF TRBV2 TRBD1 TRBJ2-7 NA
TGTGCCAGCAGCCTGGGACAGGTCAAGGCTCCCCTCCACTTT CASSLGQVKAPLHF TRBV7-3 TRBD1 TRBJ1-6 NA
TGTGCCAGCAGTTACCGGGACAGGAACACTGAAGCTTTCTTT CASSYRDRNTEAFF TRBV6-6 TRBD1 TRBJ1-1 NA
TGTGCCAGCAGTTTCATCCCGGGGGGCGTGGACACTGAAGCTTTCTTT CASSFIPGGVDTEAFF TRBV6-6 NA TRBJ1-1 once
TGTGCCAGCAGCGGATGGGGACAGAACTATGGCTACACCTTC CASSGWGQNYGYTF TRBV21-1 NA TRBJ1-2 NA
TGTGCTAGTGGTTTGGTCAGGGGGCTATTACACGAGCAGTACTTC CASGLVRGLLHEQYF TRBV12-5 TRBD1 TRBJ2-7 NA
TGTGCCAGCAGCTTGCTGACAGGGGACTCTGGAAACACCATATATTTT CASSLLTGDSGNTIYF TRBV5-4 TRBD1 TRBJ1-3 NA
TGTGCCAGCGTAGCGGGGGGGACAGATACGCAGTATTTT CASVAGGTDTQYF TRBV2 TRBD2 TRBJ2-3 NA
TGTGCCAGCAGTACAATACAGGGGGCTGCTGAAGCTTTCTTT CASSTIQGAAEAFF TRBV6-6 TRBD1 TRBJ1-1 few
TGTGCCAGCAGTTTCGGGTCCGGCACTGAAGCTTTCTTT CASSFGSGTEAFF TRBV7-3 NA TRBJ1-1 NA
TGTGCCAGCACCGAGGAGGGCTACGAGCAGTACTTC CASTEEGYEQYF TRBV7-2 NA TRBJ2-7 NA
TGTGCCATCAGCGAGTCGGAGGGACAGGGGGTCGGGCCCCAGCATTTT CAISESEGQGVGPQHF TRBV10-3 TRBD1 TRBJ1-5 NA
TGTGCCAGCAGCCAAGATAATTCTGACGGGGGGGACACCGGGGAGCTGTTTTTT CASSQDNSDGGDTGELFF TRBV4-2 TRBD2 TRBJ2-2 NA
TGTGCCAGCAGCTTAGCTCGGACTAGCGGGGGTTACTCCTACAATGAGCAGTTCTTC CASSLARTSGGYSYNEQFF TRBV7-2 TRBD2 TRBJ2-1 NA
TGTGCCAGCAGCCCCCGGGCCTACGAGCAGTACTTC CASSPRAYEQYF TRBV6-2/TRBV6-3 NA TRBJ2-7 NA
TGTGCCTGGAGTGGTGAGGCACTGCAAGAGACCCAGTACTTC CAWSGEALQETQYF TRBV30 NA TRBJ2-5 NA
TGTGCCAGCAGCTTAGTGGCAGGGGGCGGTGGCTACACCTTC CASSLVAGGGGYTF TRBV7-2 TRBD1 TRBJ1-2 NA
TGTGCCAGTAGTATTGTAGCGTCTGAGAGCCCTTCCGGCTACACCTTC CASSIVASESPSGYTF TRBV19 NA TRBJ1-2 NA
TGCGCCAGCAGCTTAGAGGGGGAGTATGGCTACACCTTC CASSLEGEYGYTF TRBV5-1 NA TRBJ1-2 NA
TGTGCCAGCAGTGTCACAGGGAGGGGAACCGGGGAGCTGTTTTTT CASSVTGRGTGELFF TRBV25-1 NA TRBJ2-2 once
TGCAGTGCTAGTTGGAGTAGTCGGGGATTGGTAGCTTTCTTT CSASWSSRGLVAFF TRBV20-1 NA TRBJ1-1 NA
TGTGCCAGCAGCTCTTATGACAATGACTACGAGCAGTACTTC CASSSYDNDYEQYF TRBV7-9 NA TRBJ2-7 NA
TGTGCCACCAGCAAGGTCAGGGATGTCAATCAGCCCCAGCATTTT CATSKVRDVNQPQHF TRBV15 NA TRBJ1-5 NA
TGCGCCAGCAGCTTGGGACTACAGGGGGACCGCGATGGCTACACCTTC CASSLGLQGDRDGYTF TRBV5-1 TRBD1 TRBJ1-2 NA
TGTGCCAGCAGCGAGTATCCGACTAATGAAAAACTGTTTTTT CASSEYPTNEKLFF TRBV3-1/TRBV3-2 NA TRBJ1-4 NA
TGTGCCAGCAGCTTGAGCGCTAACTATGGCTACACCTTC CASSLSANYGYTF TRBV7-2 NA TRBJ1-2 once
TGTGCCAGCAGCCAAAGTGGACAGGGAGCTGGTGAAAAACTGTTTTTT CASSQSGQGAGEKLFF TRBV4-2 TRBD1 TRBJ1-4 NA
TGTGCCAGCAGCATCCGTAGGACAGCTAGCACCGGGGAGCTGTTTTTT CASSIRRTASTGELFF TRBV21-1 NA TRBJ2-2 NA
TGTGCCAGCAGCAGGAGGGGCGGGGGGCATGAGCAGTTCTTC CASSRRGGGHEQFF TRBV7-9 TRBD2 TRBJ2-1 once
TGTGCCAGTCGGGACAGGGGGGACCAGCCCCAGCATTTT CASRDRGDQPQHF TRBV12-3/TRBV12-4 TRBD1 TRBJ1-5 NA
TGTGCCAGCAGCGTAGGGGCAGGTGTGTACGGGAAGACCCAGTACTTC CASSVGAGVYGKTQYF TRBV9 NA TRBJ2-5 NA
TGTGCCACCGGACAGTACGAGCAGTACTTC CATGQYEQYF TRBV6-6 NA TRBJ2-7 NA
TGTGCCAGCTCACCTCTGAGGCAGGACCGGACACCTAGCTCTGGAAACACCATATATTTT CASSPLRQDRTPSSGNTIYF TRBV18 NA TRBJ1-3 NA
TGTGCTAGTGGTTTGGGAGACAGTGGTTCACCCCTCCACTTT CASGLGDSGSPLHF TRBV12-5 NA TRBJ1-6 NA
TGTGCCAGCAGTTTAGATTATAATGAAAAACTGTTTTTT CASSLDYNEKLFF TRBV12-3/TRBV12-4 NA TRBJ1-4 NA
TGTGCCAGCTCACCACTCGCAGGGCGCGGCGAGCAGTACTTC CASSPLAGRGEQYF TRBV18 NA TRBJ2-7 NA
TGTGCCTGGAGTAGGGGACACCCCAATCAGCCCCAGCATTTT CAWSRGHPNQPQHF TRBV30 NA TRBJ1-5 few
TGCGCCAGCAGCCAGGGGACAGATCAAAACTATGGCTACACCTTC CASSQGTDQNYGYTF TRBV4-3 TRBD1 TRBJ1-2 NA
TGTGCCACCAGTGACCGGTCTGAGAACACCGGGGAGCTGTTTTTT CATSDRSENTGELFF TRBV24-1 NA TRBJ2-2 once
TGTGCCAGCTCACTAACGGGGACAGAAGGACACACCATATATTTT CASSLTGTEGHTIYF TRBV18 TRBD1 TRBJ1-3 NA
TGTGCCAGCAGCTTTATAGCGGGGGGACTAACAGATACGCAGTATTTT CASSFIAGGLTDTQYF TRBV7-2 TRBD2 TRBJ2-3 NA